Listed below are T cell receptor beta chains from one sample, sequenced in a study of response to subunit inactivated influenza vaccine. Using its own MiXCR run on the RT-PCR reads, TCRdb lists one record per CDR3 protein. The repertoire holds over 650,000 distinct CDR3 sequences, with approximately 17% as singletons. The material was PBMCs from blood, obtained roughly 5 days after vaccination. The receptors derive from a man aged 50-59 years who received an inactivated influenza vaccine. CDR3s include the opening cysteine and the closing phenylalanine or tryptophan. A D gene is named only where the DNA matches it firmly. Size is omitted from some rows. Given values are once, few, many or a class for expanded clones.

TRBD1	few	TRBV27	TRBJ2-2	TGTGCCAGCAGTAACAACAGGGGCGGCACCGGGGAGCTGTTTTTT	CASSNNRGGTGELFF
-	few	TRBV3-1	TRBJ2-1	TGTGCCAGCAGCCCCCTAGGTAAAAATGAGCAGTTCTTC	CASSPLGKNEQFF
-	-	TRBV5-5	TRBJ1-2	TGTGCCAGCAGCTTGAGGCAGACTAGCTATGGCTACACCTTC	CASSLRQTSYGYTF
TRBD1	-	TRBV7-8	TRBJ1-5	TGTGCCAGCAGCTTAGGATTTACGGGGCCGACAGGGAGCAATCAGCCCCAGCATTTT	CASSLGFTGPTGSNQPQHF
-	-	TRBV28	TRBJ1-2	TGTGCCAGCAGTTTAGGCAGGACTCTCTATGGCTACACCTTC	CASSLGRTLYGYTF
-	-	TRBV12-3/TRBV12-4	TRBJ2-3	TGTGCCAGCAGTCCGAGACCCCCAAGGCCAGATACGCAGTATTTT	CASSPRPPRPDTQYF
TRBD1	many	TRBV7-2	TRBJ2-7	TGTGCCAGCAGCAGGACAGGGGGCGACGAGCAGTACTTC	CASSRTGGDEQYF
-	-	TRBV7-9	TRBJ1-1	TGTGCCAGCAGGATAGACAATTTTAACACTGAAGCTTTCTTT	CASRIDNFNTEAFF
TRBD2	-	TRBV20-1	TRBJ2-1	TGCAGTGCTAGAGGCCCCGTAGCGGGAAGGTACAATGAGCAGTTCTTC	CSARGPVAGRYNEQFF
TRBD2	once	TRBV20-1	TRBJ2-7	TGCAGTGCTTGGACTAGCGGGAGCCGTGAGCAGTACTTC	CSAWTSGSREQYF
-	many	TRBV29-1	TRBJ1-2	TGCAGCGTTGGGAGACCTAGCGGCTACACCTTC	CSVGRPSGYTF
TRBD1	few	TRBV12-3/TRBV12-4	TRBJ2-1	TGTGCCAGCAGTCGACAGGGAAGAGCCTACAATGAGCAGTTCTTC	CASSRQGRAYNEQFF
TRBD1	few	TRBV20-1	TRBJ1-1	TGCAGTGCTAGAGATGGCTGGACAGGGAAGAACACTGAAGCTTTCTTT	CSARDGWTGKNTEAFF
TRBD1	many	TRBV18	TRBJ2-3	TGTGCCAGCTCAGGGACAGGAGCTAGCACAGATACGCAGTATTTT	CASSGTGASTDTQYF
TRBD2	many	TRBV24-1	TRBJ2-1	TGTGCCACCAGTGATTCCTACACAGGGTGGACTAGCGGCTATGAGCAGTTCTTC	CATSDSYTGWTSGYEQFF
-	many	TRBV6-5	TRBJ2-2	TGTGCCAGCAGTTACCCCAGGCAGTCACCGAACACCGGGGAGCTGTTTTTT	CASSYPRQSPNTGELFF
TRBD2	many	TRBV6-5	TRBJ2-3	TGTGCCAGCAGTTACGGCCTAGCGGGCACAGATACGCAGTATTTT	CASSYGLAGTDTQYF
TRBD1	few	TRBV28	TRBJ1-6	TGTGCCAGCAGTCTCCCGGGACAGGGAAGGTCACCCCTCCACTTT	CASSLPGQGRSPLHF
TRBD2	-	TRBV7-9	TRBJ2-2	TGTGCCAGCAGCTTACTAGCGGGAGGCCTCACCGGGGAGCTGTTTTTT	CASSLLAGGLTGELFF
TRBD2	few	TRBV5-1	TRBJ2-5	TGCGCCAGCAGCCCGGGACTAGCGGATCCAACCCAAGAGACCCAGTACTTC	CASSPGLADPTQETQYF
-	-	TRBV6-1	TRBJ1-5	TGTGCCAGCAGTGTGGGAGGGAGGCAGCATTTT	CASSVGGRQHF
-	-	TRBV12-3/TRBV12-4	TRBJ2-2	TGTGCCAGCGGGTCCCCCCTAAACTTCGGGGAGCTGTTTTTT	CASGSPLNFGELFF
-	few	TRBV20-1	TRBJ2-1	TGCAGTGCTATCTCGGACCTGGCCTACAATGAGCAGTTCTTC	CSAISDLAYNEQFF
-	-	TRBV7-9	TRBJ2-1	TGTGCCTTCCAGAGCAGAGGATACAATGAGCAGTTCTTC	CAFQSRGYNEQFF
-	few	TRBV12-3/TRBV12-4	TRBJ2-7	TGTGCCAGCAGTTGGGAGAGGGGCCCCTACGAGCAGTACTTC	CASSWERGPYEQYF
TRBD2	few	TRBV29-1	TRBJ2-3	TGCAGCGTGATAGCGGGGGGTAGCACAGATACGCAGTATTTT	CSVIAGGSTDTQYF
-	many	TRBV20-1	TRBJ2-3	TGCAGTGCTAGAGATCTAGTTACCTTTTTGGATACGCAGTATTTT	CSARDLVTFLDTQYF
TRBD1	-	TRBV20-1	TRBJ2-7	TGCAGTGCTAGAGGACAGGGCCCTAATCATCCCTACGAGCAGTACTTC	CSARGQGPNHPYEQYF
TRBD1	many	TRBV15	TRBJ2-3	TGTGCCACCAGCAGTGTAATCAGGACAGGGGGCGATCGCCCCAGGAATACGCAGTATTTT	CATSSVIRTGGDRPRNTQYF